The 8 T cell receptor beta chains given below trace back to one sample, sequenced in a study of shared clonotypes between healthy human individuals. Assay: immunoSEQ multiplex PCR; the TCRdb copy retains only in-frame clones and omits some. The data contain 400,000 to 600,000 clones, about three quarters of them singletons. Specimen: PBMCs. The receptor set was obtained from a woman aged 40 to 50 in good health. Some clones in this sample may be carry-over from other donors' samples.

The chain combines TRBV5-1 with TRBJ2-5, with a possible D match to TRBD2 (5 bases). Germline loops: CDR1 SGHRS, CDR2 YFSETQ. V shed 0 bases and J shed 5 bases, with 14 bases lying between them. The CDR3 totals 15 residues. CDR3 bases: TGCGCCAGCAGCTTGGCCCGGGGTAGGGTGGAGACCCAGTACTTC. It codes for CASSLARGRVETQYF.

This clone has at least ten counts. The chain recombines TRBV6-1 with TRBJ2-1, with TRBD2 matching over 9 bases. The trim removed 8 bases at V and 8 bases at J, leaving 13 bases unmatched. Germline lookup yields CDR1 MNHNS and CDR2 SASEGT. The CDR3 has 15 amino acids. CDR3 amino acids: CASASGAGGPYEQFF. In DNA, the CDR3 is TGTGCCAGCGCCTCCGGGGCGGGAGGGCCCTATGAGCAGTTCTTC.

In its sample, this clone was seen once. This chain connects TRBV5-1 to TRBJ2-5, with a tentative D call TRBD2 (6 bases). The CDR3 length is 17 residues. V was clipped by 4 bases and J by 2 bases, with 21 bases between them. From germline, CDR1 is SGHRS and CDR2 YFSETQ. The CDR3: CASSPHMGGSHQETQYF. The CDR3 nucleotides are TGCGCCAGCAGCCCCCATATGGGGGGATCCCATCAAGAGACCCAGTACTTC. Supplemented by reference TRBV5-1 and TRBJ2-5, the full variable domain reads KAGVTQTPRYLIKTRGQQVTLSCSPISGHRSVSWYQQTPGQGLQFLFEYFSETQRNKGNFPGRFSGRQFSNSRSEMNVSTLELGDSALYLCASSPHMGGSHQETQYFGPGTRLLVL.

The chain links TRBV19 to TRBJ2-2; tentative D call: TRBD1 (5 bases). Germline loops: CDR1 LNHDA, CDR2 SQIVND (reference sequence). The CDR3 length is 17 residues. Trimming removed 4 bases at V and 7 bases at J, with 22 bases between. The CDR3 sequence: CASSTRPPRLQGGELFF. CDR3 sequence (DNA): TGTGCCAGTAGTACCCGCCCCCCGCGGCTTCAGGGCGGGGAGCTGTTTTTT.

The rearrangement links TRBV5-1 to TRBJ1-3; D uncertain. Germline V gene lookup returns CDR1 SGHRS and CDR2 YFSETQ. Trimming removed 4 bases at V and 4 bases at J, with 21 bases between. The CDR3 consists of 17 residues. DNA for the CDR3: TGCGCCAGCAGCCAAGGACCCGGAGATGCTAGGGGAAACACCATATATTTT. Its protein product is CASSQGPGDARGNTIYF. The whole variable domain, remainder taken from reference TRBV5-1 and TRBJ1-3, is KAGVTQTPRYLIKTRGQQVTLSCSPISGHRSVSWYQQTPGQGLQFLFEYFSETQRNKGNFPGRFSGRQFSNSRSEMNVSTLELGDSALYLCASSQGPGDARGNTIYFGEGSWLTVV.

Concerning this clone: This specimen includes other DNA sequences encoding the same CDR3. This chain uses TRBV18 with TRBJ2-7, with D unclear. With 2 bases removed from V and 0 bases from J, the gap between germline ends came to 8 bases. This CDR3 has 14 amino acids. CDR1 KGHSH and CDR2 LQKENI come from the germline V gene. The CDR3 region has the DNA TGTGCCAGCTCACCATCCCAAAGCTCCTACGAGCAGTACTTC. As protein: CASSPSQSSYEQYF.

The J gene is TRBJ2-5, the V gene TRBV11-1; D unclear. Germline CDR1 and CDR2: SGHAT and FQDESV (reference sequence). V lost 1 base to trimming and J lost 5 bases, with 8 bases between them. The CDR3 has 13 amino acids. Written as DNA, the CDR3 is TGTGCCAGCAGCTTAGAGGGCCTTGAGACCCAGTACTTC. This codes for CASSLEGLETQYF.

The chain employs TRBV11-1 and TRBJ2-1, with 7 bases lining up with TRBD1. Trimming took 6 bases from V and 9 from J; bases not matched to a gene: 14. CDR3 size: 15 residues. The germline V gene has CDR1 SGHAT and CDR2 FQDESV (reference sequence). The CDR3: CASRKQNQGVGEQFF. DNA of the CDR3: TGTGCCAGCAGGAAACAAAATCAGGGGGTTGGTGAGCAGTTCTTC.